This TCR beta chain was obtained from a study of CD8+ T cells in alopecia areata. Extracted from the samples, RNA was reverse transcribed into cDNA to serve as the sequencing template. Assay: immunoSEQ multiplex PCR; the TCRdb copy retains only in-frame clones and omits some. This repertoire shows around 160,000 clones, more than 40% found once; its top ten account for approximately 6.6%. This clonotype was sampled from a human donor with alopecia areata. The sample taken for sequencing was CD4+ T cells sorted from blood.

The CDR3 coding sequence is TGTGCCTACGGAGCAGGAGCGAACACCGGGGAGCTGTTTTTT. Protein: CAYGAGANTGELFF. The chain is built from TRBV30 and TRBJ2-2; D is uncertain. Germline loops: CDR1 GTSNPN, CDR2 SVGIG (reference sequence). V was clipped by 7 bases and J by 0 bases, with 12 bases between them. The CDR3 runs to 14 residues.